The next 27 T cell receptor beta chains were all read from a single sample in a study of blood T cell repertoires in COVID-19. TCRdb's table, derived via immunoSEQ multiplex PCR, lists solely in-frame clones and lacks some. The profile shows more than 250,000 clones, approximately 89% of them singletons. The material sequenced was peripheral blood. These receptors all stem from a woman aged 25 to 45 with COVID-19, enrolled during active disease.

V gene TRBV19 combines with J gene TRBJ1-1; a possible D gene is TRBD1 (5 bases). The V gene's germline CDR1 is LNHDA and CDR2 SQIVND (reference sequence). The CDR3 is 16 residues long. The germline V and J ends were trimmed by 3 bases and 0 bases, with 14 bases remaining between them. CDR3 nucleotides: TGTGCCAGTAGTATTGATGGGGCAGGCATGAACACTGAAGCTTTCTTT. Translating it yields CASSIDGAGMNTEAFF.

The V gene is TRBV6-5, the J gene TRBJ2-7; the match to TRBD1 covers 9 bases. The germline CDR1 and CDR2 sequences are MNHEY and SVGAGI. CDR3 length: 13 residues. V shed 6 bases, J shed 5 bases, and the junction held 5 bases outside the gene matches. CDR3 protein: CASSPGTGNEQYF. CDR3 DNA: TGTGCCAGCAGCCCAGGGACAGGGAACGAGCAGTACTTC.

The table lists this clone with a count of one. The rearrangement uses TRBV5-1 and TRBJ1-3, with D possibly matching TRBD1 (6 bases). The CDR3 is 13 residues long. V dropped 4 bases and J dropped 4 bases, with 9 bases sitting between them. CDR1 SGHRS and CDR2 YFSETQ come from the germline V gene. CDR3 bases: TGCGCCAGCAGCACTGGACAGGGAAACACCATATATTTT. The encoded protein is CASSTGQGNTIYF.

This sequence joins TRBV27 and TRBJ1-2; D is undetermined. CDR1 is MNHEY, CDR2 SMNVEV, per germline (reference sequence). The V gene lost 2 bases and the J gene lost 4 bases, with 8 bases spanning the gap. CDR3 length: 13 residues. The CDR3 DNA is TGTGCCAGCAGTTTAGGCGACTCCTATGGCTACACCTTC. This codes for CASSLGDSYGYTF.

This chain connects TRBV27 to TRBJ2-7, with a weak D call TRBD1 (6 bases). The CDR3 runs to 13 residues. Trimming stripped 0 bases from V and 7 bases from J, with 10 bases between. In germline, CDR1 is MNHEY, CDR2 SMNVEV (reference sequence). In nucleotides, the CDR3 is TGTGCCAGCAGTTTATCGACAGGAACGGAGCAGTACTTC. It is translated as CASSLSTGTEQYF.

The chain recombines TRBV19 with TRBJ1-1; D is uncertain. The germline V gene has CDR1 LNHDA and CDR2 SQIVND (reference sequence). The V and J ends lost 4 bases and 1 base respectively, with 10 bases between them. The CDR3 contains 14 residues. The CDR3 nucleotides read TGTGCCAGTAGTACGGGTGAGGGGAACACTGAAGCTTTCTTT. This encodes CASSTGEGNTEAFF.

The CDR3 nucleotides are TGTGCCAGCAGCGTAGCAACGGTACCGAATGAAAAACTGTTTTTT. This encodes CASSVATVPNEKLFF. V gene TRBV9 combines with J gene TRBJ1-4; D remains unclear. The CDR3 is made up of 15 amino acids. Trimming shortened V by 0 bases and J by 5 bases, and 11 bases separated the two germline ends. From germline, CDR1 is SGDLS and CDR2 YYNGEE.

The V call is TRBV21-1, the J call TRBJ1-4; the table's D call, TRBD1, was not checked against the DNA. TRBV21-1 is a known pseudogene. The CDR3 is 14 residues long. CDR3 residues: CARNQDRFNEKLFF. The DNA for the CDR3 is TGTGCCAGGAATCAGGACAGGTTTAATGAAAAACTGTTTTTT.

The chain is built from TRBV9 and TRBJ2-3; 14 bases are shared with TRBD2. V dropped 0 bases and J dropped 5; count of bases not matched to a gene: 8. CDR1 is SGDLS, CDR2 YYNGEE, per germline. This CDR3 contains 18 residues. The DNA for the CDR3 is TGTGCCAGCAGCGTAGGGGGGACTAGCGGGGGCCCCGAAGATACGCAGTATTTT. The encoded protein is CASSVGGTSGGPEDTQYF.

This chain uses TRBV27 with TRBJ1-5; 7 bases map to TRBD1. CDR1 is MNHEY, CDR2 SMNVEV, per germline (reference sequence). Unmatched junction bases numbered 8, after V lost 5 bases and J lost 4 bases. This CDR3 has 15 residues. The CDR3 sequence: CASSIQKGANQPQHF. CDR3 bases: TGTGCCAGCAGTATCCAGAAGGGGGCAAATCAGCCCCAGCATTTT.

The CDR3 DNA is TGCGCCAGCAGCTCATTCCCGACGGACAGGCTACCGAACACTGAAGCTTTCTTT. Translated, it gives CASSSFPTDRLPNTEAFF. The V gene is TRBV5-1, the J gene TRBJ1-1, with 7 bases fitting TRBD1. Germline CDR1 and CDR2: SGHRS and YFSETQ. The V and J ends lost 3 bases and 1 base, in that order; junction bases with no gene match: 15. There are 18 residues in the CDR3.

The chain uses TRBV4-3 and TRBJ2-7; 8 nucleotides agree with TRBD1. The V gene end was trimmed by 0 bases and the J gene end by 4 bases; junction bases not matched to a gene: 5. The germline CDR1 and CDR2 sequences are LGHNA and YSLEER. This CDR3 spans 15 amino acids. CDR3 in DNA: TGCGCCAGCAGCCAAGATCTTGGACAGGGTTACGAGCAGTACTTC. This encodes CASSQDLGQGYEQYF.

V and J are TRBV27 and TRBJ1-6; D is uncertain. V shed 2 bases and J shed 5 bases, with 16 bases lying between them. Germline values: CDR1 MNHEY, CDR2 SMNVEV (reference sequence). This CDR3 comprises 17 residues. CDR3 coding DNA: TGTGCCAGCAGTTTAACGGTGAGGCTCGGGGATAATTCACCCCTCCACTTT. This gives the protein CASSLTVRLGDNSPLHF.

This clone was recorded once. This chain connects TRBV10-3 to TRBJ2-7; tentative D call: TRBD1 (5 bases). Germline lookup yields CDR1 ENHRY and CDR2 SYGVKD. This CDR3 region has 13 residues. V was cut by 10 bases and J by 3 bases, with 16 bases left in between. The CDR3: CATKQATLYEQYV. In DNA form, the CDR3 reads TGTGCCACCAAACAGGCTACCCTCTACGAGCAGTACGTC.

The rearrangement joins TRBV13 to TRBJ2-7, with 10 bases aligning to TRBD1. CDR3 length: 14 residues. The germline V gene has CDR1 PRHDT and CDR2 FYEKMQ (reference sequence). V lost 1 base, J lost 8 bases, and 5 bases stayed unmatched. In nucleotides, the CDR3 is TGTGCCAGCAGCTTAGAGGGACAGGGGAAAAAGCAGTACTTC. Translated, it gives CASSLEGQGKKQYF.

On this clone: The same CDR3 arises from other DNA sequences in this sample as well. This chain links TRBV2 with TRBJ1-5, with TRBD1 matching over 7 bases. This CDR3 spans 14 amino acids. In germline, CDR1 is SNHLY, CDR2 FYNNEI. V shed 5 bases and J 2 bases; nucleotides not matched to a gene: 3. CDR3 amino acids: CASSIQGGNQPQHF. For the CDR3, the DNA is TGTGCCAGCAGTATTCAGGGGGGCAATCAGCCCCAGCATTTT.

This chain joins TRBV29-1 and TRBJ2-2, with a possible D match to TRBD2 (5 bases). From germline, CDR1 is SQVTM and CDR2 ANQGSEA. V was pared by 7 bases and J by 5 bases, with 17 bases between. The CDR3 consists of 14 residues. CDR3 region: CSAEGLGLTGELFF. The DNA for the CDR3 is TGCAGCGCCGAGGGTCTAGGGCTTACCGGGGAGCTGTTTTTT.

This clone was recorded once. Here the CDR3 reads CASSSGQANTGELFF. CDR3 nucleotide sequence: TGTGCCAGCAGCTCGGGACAGGCGAACACCGGGGAGCTGTTTTTT. The genes are TRBV2 and TRBJ2-2; 8 nucleotides match TRBD1. The germline gives CDR1 SNHLY, CDR2 FYNNEI. The CDR3 extends over 15 amino acids. V was clipped by 6 bases and J by 0 bases; unmatched bases: 3.

The chain joins TRBV28 to TRBJ1-2, with a possible D match to TRBD1 (5 bases). The CDR3 sequence is 16 residues long. Germline loops: CDR1 MDHEN, CDR2 SYDVKM. The V and J ends lost 5 bases and 8 bases respectively, with 24 bases between them. CDR3: CASSPHQAGQRHGYTF. CDR3 nucleotide sequence: TGTGCCAGCAGTCCCCACCAAGCGGGGCAGAGGCACGGCTACACCTTC.

J is TRBJ2-7 and V is TRBV7-2; D is possibly TRBD1 (6 bases). Trimming cost V 1 base and J 6 bases, with 13 bases left between them. Germline assignment: CDR1 SGHTA and CDR2 FQGNSA. The CDR3 contains 14 residues. The CDR3 bases are TGTGCCAGCAGCTTAGAGTCAGGGGTAGGCGAGCAGTACTTC. It codes for CASSLESGVGEQYF.

This rearrangement joins TRBV6-5 to TRBJ1-6, with unresolved D. Germline-derived CDR1 and CDR2 are MNHEY and SVGAGI. CDR3 length: 13 amino acids. V was pared by 2 bases and J by 9 bases, with 8 bases between. The CDR3 spells CASSYGSGSPLHF. CDR3 sequence (DNA): TGTGCCAGCAGTTACGGGTCGGGTTCACCCCTCCACTTT.

The V gene is TRBV7-9, the J gene TRBJ1-2; D ambiguous. In germline, CDR1 is SEHNR, CDR2 FQNEAQ (reference sequence). There are 13 residues in the CDR3. V shed 1 base and J shed 4 bases, with 7 bases lying between them. CDR3 in DNA: TGTGCCAGCAGCTTAGGACGGAGCTATGGCTACACCTTC. Translating it yields CASSLGRSYGYTF.

The V call is TRBV7-8, the J call TRBJ1-3; 7 nucleotides match TRBD1. The CDR3 is 14 amino acids. CDR1 and CDR2 (germline): SGHVS, FQNEAQ. Trimming took 5 bases from V and 2 from J; bases not matched to a gene: 3. This CDR3 reads CASSTGTAGNTIYF. CDR3 DNA sequence: TGTGCCAGCAGCACTGGGACAGCTGGAAACACCATATATTTT.

J is TRBJ2-5 and V is TRBV2, with 7 bases lining up with TRBD2. Germline CDR1 reads SNHLY; CDR2 reads FYNNEI. The CDR3 has 17 amino acids. V trimming: 3 bases; J trimming: 2 bases; junction bases outside the gene matches: 12. In DNA form, the CDR3 reads TGTGCCAGCAGTGATGGCATCGGGAGGACTAAACAAGAGACCCAGTACTTC. Translated: CASSDGIGRTKQETQYF.

The J gene is TRBJ2-1, the V gene TRBV7-2; 11 positions match TRBD2. The germline CDR1 and CDR2 sequences are SGHTA and FQGNSA. CDR3 length: 17 amino acids. V was clipped by 5 bases and J by 2 bases; unmatched bases: 8. The CDR3 nucleotides read TGTGCCAGCAGCCCTACCTTACTAGCGGGGGCCTACAATGAGCAGTTCTTC. This sequence encodes CASSPTLLAGAYNEQFF.

J is TRBJ1-3 and V is TRBV3-1 (or the pseudogene TRBV3-2), with 12 bases identical to TRBD1. V was clipped by 10 bases and J by 4 bases; unmatched bases: 29. Germline-derived CDR1 and CDR2 are LGHDT and YNNKEL (reference sequence). The CDR3 consists of 22 residues. CDR3 sequence reads: CANPSDRIGRDRGRWKGNTIYF. DNA of the CDR3: TGTGCCAACCCGTCAGACCGGATTGGGCGGGACAGGGGGCGATGGAAAGGAAACACCATATATTTT.

This clone was counted a single time. This sequence joins TRBV5-6 and TRBJ1-2; tentatively, D is TRBD1 (5 bases). The CDR3 consists of 13 residues. V lost 0 bases, J lost 4 bases, and 7 bases lay in between. The germline V gene has CDR1 SGHDT and CDR2 YYEEEE. The CDR3 nucleotides are TGTGCCAGCAGCTTGGGACAGCTCTATGGCTACACCTTC. It specifies CASSLGQLYGYTF. Looking up the rest from reference TRBV5-6 and TRBJ1-2 gives the full variable domain: DAGVTQSPTHLIKTRGQQVTLRCSPKSGHDTVSWYQQALGQGPQFIFQYYEEEERQRGNFPDRFSGHQFPNYSSELNVNALLLGDSALYLCASSLGQLYGYTFGSGTRLTVV.